This T cell receptor beta chain was sequenced in a study of CD8+ T cells in alopecia areata. Extraction of RNA preceded its reverse transcription into cDNA, which served as the sequencing template. Profiled with immunoSEQ multiplex PCR; TCRdb holds only in-frame clones, not every one. The sample lists about 210,000 clones; around three fifths were seen once. Treatment of the sample: oral pan-JAK inhibitor, 5-10 mg twice daily. Losses at the gene ends were 3 bases for V and 3 bases for J; bases not matched to a gene: 1. The CDR3 is 13 amino acids. Germline V gene sequence: CDR1 GTSNPN, CDR2 SVGIG (reference sequence).

The genes are TRBV30 and TRBJ1-2; TRBD1 aligns across 10 bases. The sequencing used CD4+ T cells sorted from blood, collected at week 4, from a patient treated with tofacitinib. This TCR came from a human donor with alopecia areata. The CDR3, as DNA: TGTGCCTGGAGGGGACAGGGGTACTATGGCTACACCTTC. Translation gives CAWRGQGYYGYTF.